This entry concerns a single T cell receptor (beta chain). The antigen remains unidentified. Treatment in this sample: oral pan-JAK inhibitor, 5-10 mg twice daily. The sorting of PBMCs gave CD4+ and CD8+ T cells. Trimming pared 5 bases from V and 7 bases from J, leaving 15 bases between. This CDR3 comprises 13 residues. Per germline, CDR1 SEHNR and CDR2 FQNEAQ (reference sequence). These data come from a study of CD8+ T cells in alopecia areata. Study in general: Tofacitinib was taken orally by treated patients, and the dose was 5 to 10 mg twice daily. Findings of the study overall: Scalp samples also contribute reads from the resident alphabeta T cells found in normal skin. Amid tofacitinib therapy, many expanded lesional clones stayed present in scalp and blood.

Sequencing relied on a cDNA template that was reverse transcribed from extracted RNA. The assay was immunoSEQ multiplex PCR, and TCRdb's table has in-frame clones only and misses some. Among about 140,000 clones listed, 65% to 90% were seen once. Sample: CD8+ T cells sorted from blood, taken at week 4, from a patient treated with tofacitinib. This clonotype was sampled from a human donor with alopecia areata. This rearrangement joins TRBV7-9 to TRBJ2-7; maybe TRBD2 (5 bases). The CDR3 coding sequence is TGTGCCAGCAGCCCCGGTCGGTCGGGGGAGCAGTACTTC. Protein product: CASSPGRSGEQYF.